This T cell receptor beta chain was identified during a study of regulatory T cells in long-lasting Graves disease. Study as a whole: The study enrolled newly diagnosed Graves' patients on antithyroid drugs under 3 months. Study-level findings and limits: Segments TRBV28, TRBJ1-2 and TRBJ2-5 showed preferential usage in persistent disease.

Per the germline V gene, CDR1 is KGHSH and CDR2 is LQKENI. V trimming: 3 bases; J trimming: 5 bases; junction bases outside the gene matches: 4. The CDR3 contains 15 residues. With respect to this clonotype: Antigen: not known.

The time point here: newly diagnosed GD, antithyroid drugs for less than 3 months. Extracted PBMC RNA gave rise to the TCR library. Arm-PCR of CDR3 regions and iRepertoire HTBI primers were used to build TCR beta libraries. Under the authors' procedure: Identification across samples found 62 TRBV and fewer than 15 TRBJ segments. TCRdb reanalysed the multiplex PCR reads using MiXCR and keeps one entry per CDR3 protein. The V and J calls were determined by TCRdb, not by the authors. The sample has 400,000 to 650,000 distinct CDR3 sequences, 15% to 20% seen once. These same records also appear under a second study, on T cells in Graves' hyperthyroidism and ophthalmopathy.

J is TRBJ2-1 and V is TRBV18, with 10 bases lining up with TRBD2. The TCR sequence derives from a woman aged 40 to 65 with Graves disease. Here the sequenced sample was peripheral blood mononuclear cells (PBMCs), taken at new diagnosis, from a patient treated with antithyroid drugs. CDR3 region: CASSPPSGGDNEQFF. The CDR3 DNA follows: TGTGCCAGCTCACCGCCTAGCGGGGGTGACAATGAGCAGTTCTTC.